Listed here are 16 T cell receptor beta chains from one sample, sequenced in a study of identifying expanded T cells in peripheral blood. Sequenced by immunoSEQ multiplex PCR; TCRdb stores in-frame clones only, minus some. The sample lists about 52,000 clones, roughly 80% seen once, with 11% to 15% in the top ten. Specimen: blood. Receptor source: a person between 18 and 75 years old in good health.

This CDR3 is CASPPATAAGELFF. DNA for the CDR3: TGCGCCAGCCCTCCGGCAACCGCGGCCGGGGAGCTGTTTTTT. The gene calls are TRBV5-1 and TRBJ2-2; D is unclear. Trimming shortened V by 7 bases and J by 6 bases, and 16 bases separated the two germline ends. Germline assignment: CDR1 SGHRS and CDR2 YFSETQ. This CDR3 has 14 amino acids. Supplemented by reference TRBV5-1 and TRBJ2-2, the full variable domain reads KAGVTQTPRYLIKTRGQQVTLSCSPISGHRSVSWYQQTPGQGLQFLFEYFSETQRNKGNFPGRFSGRQFSNSRSEMNVSTLELGDSALYLCASPPATAAGELFFGEGSRLTVL.

The CDR3 nucleotides read TGTGCCAGCAGCTTGTTACTTCTCGAGCAGTACTTC. Translating gives CASSLLLLEQYF. V and J are TRBV5-8 and TRBJ2-7; D is undetermined. The germline V gene encodes CDR1 SGHTS and CDR2 YDEGEE. V was cut by 1 base and J by 6 bases, with 8 bases left in between. The CDR3 has 12 amino acids.

The CDR3 reads CASSPDGATNEKLFF. CDR3 nucleotide sequence: TGTGCCAGCTCACCAGACGGAGCAACTAATGAAAAACTGTTTTTT. V gene TRBV18 combines with J gene TRBJ1-4; D gene ambiguous. The germline gives CDR1 KGHSH, CDR2 LQKENI. With 2 bases removed from V and 0 bases from J, the gap between germline ends came to 7 bases. The length of the CDR3 is 15 residues.

The CDR3, as DNA: TGCAGTGCTACCAGGGGGATTGGCTACACCTTC. This gives the protein CSATRGIGYTF. V usage is TRBV20-1 and J usage is TRBJ1-2; 7 bases match TRBD1. The CDR3 loop spans 11 amino acids. The V gene end was trimmed by 4 bases and the J gene end by 7 bases; junction bases not matched to a gene: 3. Germline CDR1 is DFQATT and CDR2 is SNEGSKA (reference sequence).

The chain has TRBV9 and TRBJ1-1; D may be TRBD1 (5 bases). V lost 4 bases and J 10 bases, leaving 17 bases between the germline ends. CDR1 SGDLS and CDR2 YYNGEE come from the germline V gene. This CDR3 has 13 amino acids. The CDR3 DNA reads TGTGCCAGCAGCTTCAGCCCTGGACAAGGAGCTTTCTTT. This gives the protein CASSFSPGQGAFF.

This rearrangement joins TRBV28 to TRBJ1-3; no definite D call. Germline CDR1 reads MDHEN; CDR2 reads SYDVKM. This CDR3 is built from 14 residues. V was trimmed by 4 bases and J by 1 base, leaving 8 bases between them. The CDR3 region has the DNA TGTGCCAGCAGTTCGGGTTTATCTGGAAACACCATATATTTT. The encoded protein is CASSSGLSGNTIYF.

The chain uses TRBV5-1 and TRBJ1-1; TRBD1 matches 9 bases. V was clipped by 3 bases and J by 6 bases; unmatched bases: 15. CDR3 length: 17 amino acids. Germline values: CDR1 SGHRS, CDR2 YFSETQ. CDR3 protein: CASSSYPGTGTGAEAFF. In DNA, the CDR3 is TGCGCCAGCAGCTCTTATCCCGGGACAGGGACGGGGGCTGAAGCTTTCTTT.

The chain joins TRBV9 to TRBJ2-2, with D possibly TRBD1 on 6 matching bases. Trimming pared 0 bases from V and 7 bases from J, leaving 16 bases between. Germline V gene sequence: CDR1 SGDLS, CDR2 YYNGEE. The CDR3 runs to 16 residues. The CDR3 sequence: CASSVGGGEFGGELFF. The CDR3 nucleotides are TGTGCCAGCAGCGTAGGAGGGGGAGAATTTGGCGGGGAGCTGTTTTTT.

The chain links TRBV5-5 to TRBJ2-2, with D perhaps matching TRBD1 or TRBD2 (6 bases each). The CDR3 consists of 16 residues. Germline V CDR1 and CDR2: SGHKS, YYEKEE (reference sequence). V gave up 1 base and J gave up 4 bases, with 14 bases separating them. The CDR3 loop reads CASSLYRGRVTGELFF. For the CDR3, the DNA is TGTGCCAGCAGCTTGTATCGGGGGCGCGTCACCGGGGAGCTGTTTTTT.

The gene calls are TRBV7-9 and TRBJ1-2, with D unclear. Trimming removed 4 bases from V and 8 bases from J, with 8 bases in between. The germline V gene encodes CDR1 SEHNR and CDR2 FQNEAQ (reference sequence). The CDR3 has 11 residues. The CDR3 spells CASSSGRGYTF. Written as DNA, the CDR3 is TGTGCCAGCAGCTCGGGGAGGGGCTACACCTTC.

This clone appeared a single time. This chain links TRBV7-2 with TRBJ1-6; D remains unclear. CDR3 length: 13 residues. Germline V gene sequence: CDR1 SGHTA, CDR2 FQGNSA. Trimming removed 4 bases at V and 14 bases at J, with 15 bases between. CDR3 DNA sequence: TGTGCCAGCAGCTCCACCTACGGGGAGGCCCTCCACTTT. Its translation: CASSSTYGEALHF.

The chain carries TRBV11-2 and TRBJ1-3; tentative D call: TRBD1 (6 bases). V gave up 5 bases and J gave up 4 bases, with 12 bases separating them. Per germline, CDR1 SGHAT and CDR2 FQNNGV. This CDR3 spans 14 amino acids. CDR3 sequence (DNA): TGTGCCAGCAGCCCACAGGGTATGGGAAACACCATATATTTT. Encoded protein: CASSPQGMGNTIYF.

This clone has a single count. The rearrangement uses TRBV7-9 and TRBJ1-1; TRBD1 is a possible D gene (5 bases). The germline V and J ends were trimmed by 5 bases and 0 bases, with 7 bases remaining between them. Per germline, CDR1 SEHNR and CDR2 FQNEAQ (reference sequence). This CDR3 region has 13 residues. This CDR3 reads CASSPTVNTEAFF. The CDR3 coding sequence is TGTGCCAGCAGCCCGACAGTGAACACTGAAGCTTTCTTT.

About this clone: This sample also contains other DNA sequences that code for the same CDR3. The chain recombines TRBV4-1 with TRBJ2-5; the D gene is possibly TRBD2 (6 bases). Per germline, CDR1 MGHRA and CDR2 YSYEKL. The V and J ends lost 2 bases and 4 bases respectively, with 8 bases between them. This CDR3 is built from 13 residues. The CDR3 here is CASSQWRGETQYF. The CDR3 nucleotides read TGCGCCAGCAGCCAATGGAGGGGAGAGACCCAGTACTTC.

This clone was detected once. The V and J genes are TRBV21-1 and TRBJ2-7; the D call TRBD1 from the table was never checked on the DNA. TRBV21-1 constitutes a pseudogene. The CDR3 covers 19 residues. The CDR3 spells CASSKLGNPLWGGSYEQYF. In DNA, the CDR3 is TGTGCCAGCAGCAAATTGGGGAATCCGCTATGGGGCGGATCCTACGAGCAGTACTTC.

This clone was detected once. The chain is built from TRBV5-8 and TRBJ1-4, with TRBD1 matching over 8 bases. The CDR3 consists of 18 residues. Germline CDR1 and CDR2: SGHTS and YDEGEE. The ends lost 3 bases at V and 4 bases at J; junction bases unmatched: 14. The CDR3 protein is CASSSGQGAGWLNEKLFF. The CDR3 nucleotides are TGTGCCAGCAGCTCCGGACAGGGAGCAGGCTGGCTTAATGAAAAACTGTTTTTT.